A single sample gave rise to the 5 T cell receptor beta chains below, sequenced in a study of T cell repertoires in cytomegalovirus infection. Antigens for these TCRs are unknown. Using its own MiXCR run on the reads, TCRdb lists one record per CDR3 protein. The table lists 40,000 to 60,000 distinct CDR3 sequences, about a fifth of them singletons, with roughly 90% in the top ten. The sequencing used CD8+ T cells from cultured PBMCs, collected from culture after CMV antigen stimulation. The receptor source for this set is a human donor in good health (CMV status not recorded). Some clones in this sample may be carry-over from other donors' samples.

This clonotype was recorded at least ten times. The CDR3 region is CASSPRTGSGANVLTF. The CDR3 coding sequence is TGTGCCAGCAGCCCCCGGACAGGCTCTGGGGCCAACGTCCTGACTTTC. This chain connects TRBV7-3 to TRBJ2-6, with 7 nucleotides matching TRBD1. The length of the CDR3 is 16 residues. The germline CDR1 and CDR2 sequences are SGHTA and FQGTGA. Germline trimming cut 5 bases from V and 0 bases from J; bases unmatched to any gene: 4.

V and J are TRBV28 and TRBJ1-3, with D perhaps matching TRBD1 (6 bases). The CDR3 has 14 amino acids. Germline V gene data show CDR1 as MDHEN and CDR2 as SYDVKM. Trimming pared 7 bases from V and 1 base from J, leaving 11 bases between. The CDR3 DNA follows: TGTGCCAGCACCCAGGGGAGTTCTGGAAACACCATATATTTT. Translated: CASTQGSSGNTIYF.

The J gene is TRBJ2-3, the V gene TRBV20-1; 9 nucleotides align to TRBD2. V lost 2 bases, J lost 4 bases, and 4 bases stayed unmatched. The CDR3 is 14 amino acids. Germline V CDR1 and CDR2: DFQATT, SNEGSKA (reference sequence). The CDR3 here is CSARIAGVSDTQYF. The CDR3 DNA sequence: TGCAGTGCTAGAATAGCGGGAGTGTCAGATACGCAGTATTTT.

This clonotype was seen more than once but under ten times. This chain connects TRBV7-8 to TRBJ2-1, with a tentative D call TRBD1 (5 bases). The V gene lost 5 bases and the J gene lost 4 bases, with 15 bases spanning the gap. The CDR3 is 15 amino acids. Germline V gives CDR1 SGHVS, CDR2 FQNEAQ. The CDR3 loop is CASSPISDRYNEQFF. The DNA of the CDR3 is TGTGCCAGCAGCCCCATCTCCGACAGATACAATGAGCAGTTCTTC.

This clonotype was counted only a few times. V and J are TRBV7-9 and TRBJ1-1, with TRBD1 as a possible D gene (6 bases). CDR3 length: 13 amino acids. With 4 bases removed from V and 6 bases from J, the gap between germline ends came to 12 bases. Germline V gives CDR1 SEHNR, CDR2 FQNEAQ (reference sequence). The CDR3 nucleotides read TGTGCCAGCAGCTCCAGGGGCGGACCTGAAGCTTTCTTT. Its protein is CASSSRGGPEAFF.